These 21 T cell receptor beta chains share one sample of origin, sequenced in a study of identical twins. TCRdb re-called the 5' RACE reads with MiXCR, one entry per CDR3 protein. Of around 100,000 distinct CDR3 sequences in the sample, roughly 6% were seen once. The sequencing input was memory T cells sorted from blood. These receptors came from a woman between 50 and 59 years old in good health.

This clonotype was observed many times. CDR3 bases: TGTGCCACCAGTGCGGTGGATAATCAAGAGACCCAGTACTTC. It translates to CATSAVDNQETQYF. This chain connects TRBV24-1 to TRBJ2-5, with D unresolved. Germline CDR1 and CDR2: KGHDR and SFDVKD. CDR3 size: 14 residues. Deletions cut 5 bases from V and 2 bases from J, with 11 bases between.

This clonotype showed up many times. J is TRBJ1-1 and V is TRBV6-6; D unresolved. The germline V gene has CDR1 MNHNY and CDR2 SVGAGI (reference sequence). V gave up 2 bases and J gave up 1 base, with 8 bases separating them. CDR3 length equals 14 residues. The CDR3 region is CASSYPAENTEAFF. CDR3 bases: TGTGCCAGCAGTTACCCCGCAGAGAACACTGAAGCTTTCTTT.

At least ten counts were recorded for this clonotype. The rearrangement links TRBV6-5 to TRBJ1-2; TRBD1 matches 12 bases. The J segment lost 0 bases and the V segment lost 6 bases, leaving 8 bases of the junction unmatched. The CDR3 has 17 amino acids. Germline CDR1 reads MNHEY; CDR2 reads SVGAGI. The CDR3 DNA sequence: TGTGCCAGCAGCCGGTGGGGACAGGGGGCCTCTAACTATGGCTACACCTTC. Translated, it gives CASSRWGQGASNYGYTF.

A few counts support this clonotype. The chain combines TRBV12-3 or TRBV12-4 with TRBJ2-3; 14 nucleotides agree with TRBD2. This CDR3 contains 17 residues. V was clipped by 7 bases and J by 5 bases; unmatched bases: 11. CDR3 amino acids: CASITLGLAGGRDTQYF. CDR3 coding DNA: TGTGCCAGCATAACCCTAGGACTAGCGGGAGGTCGAGATACGCAGTATTTT.

This clonotype was counted at least ten times. The V and J genes are TRBV5-1 and TRBJ2-7, with 9 bases aligning to TRBD2. The CDR3 length is 14 residues. The ends lost 0 bases at V and 6 bases at J; junction bases unmatched: 4. Germline V CDR1 and CDR2: SGHRS, YFSETQ. CDR3 sequence reads: CASSLGSGRGEQYV. The DNA of the CDR3 is TGCGCCAGCAGCTTGGGTAGCGGGAGAGGCGAGCAGTACGTC.

The genes are TRBV30 and TRBJ1-6; D remains unclear. The CDR3 extends over 14 amino acids. The germline V gene has CDR1 GTSNPN and CDR2 SVGIG (reference sequence). The V gene lost 5 bases and the J gene lost 0 bases, with 8 bases spanning the gap. CDR3 nucleotides: TGTGCCTGGGGCAGAAGCTCCTATAATTCACCCCTCCACTTT. Translated, it gives CAWGRSSYNSPLHF.

As regards this clonotype: Given a much more abundant clone one base away, this may be a read error. V gene TRBV11-3 combines with J gene TRBJ2-4, with TRBD2 matching over 8 bases. From germline, CDR1 is SGHNT and CDR2 YENEEA. CDR3 size: 18 residues. The J segment lost 0 bases and the V segment lost 5 bases, leaving 12 bases of the junction unmatched. The CDR3 loop reads CASSIAGWGVPAKNIQYF. The CDR3 DNA reads as TGTGCCAGCAGCATAGCGGGATGGGGAGTTCCAGCCAAAAACATTCAGTACTTC.

This clonotype was counted only a few times. J is TRBJ2-5 and V is TRBV2; unclear D gene. The CDR3 contains 11 residues. Trimming pared 6 bases from V and 5 bases from J, leaving 7 bases between. Germline CDR1 is SNHLY and CDR2 is FYNNEI. CDR3 loop: CASSEVETQYF. CDR3 DNA: TGTGCCAGCAGCGAGGTGGAGACCCAGTACTTC.

This clonotype was observed a handful of times. The chain joins TRBV28 to TRBJ1-5, with D perhaps TRBD1 (5 bases). The CDR3 covers 17 residues. Per the germline V gene, CDR1 is MDHEN and CDR2 is SYDVKM. V lost 5 bases to trimming and J lost 0 bases, with 17 bases between them. CDR3 sequence reads: CASSAPGHLSSNQPQHF. DNA for the CDR3: TGTGCCAGCAGTGCCCCCGGACACCTCTCTAGCAATCAGCCCCAGCATTTT.

In this sample, this clonotype turned up many times. V is TRBV12-3 or TRBV12-4 and J is TRBJ1-4, with D hard to call. Trimming took 5 bases from V and 3 from J, leaving 16 bases between them. CDR3 length: 16 residues. CDR3 coding DNA: TGTGCCAGCAGTCCTGAGGTGGGTGCCCCTAATGAAAAACTGTTTTTT. Translated: CASSPEVGAPNEKLFF.

This clonotype was counted many times. The chain recombines TRBV11-2 with TRBJ2-3; 9 bases fit TRBD1. Germline trimming cut 3 bases from V and 4 bases from J; bases unmatched to any gene: 8. The CDR3 has 16 amino acids. The germline gives CDR1 SGHAT, CDR2 FQNNGV. The CDR3 here is CASSFLGQGAADTQYF. The CDR3 DNA is TGTGCCAGCAGCTTCCTGGGACAGGGCGCGGCAGATACGCAGTATTTT.

This clonotype was counted many times. The CDR3 DNA is TGTGCCAGCAGCCAAGATGATACCGGAAGGAGCACAGATACGCAGTATTTT. It codes for CASSQDDTGRSTDTQYF. The rearrangement uses TRBV4-2 and TRBJ2-3; D uncertain. The CDR3 is 17 residues long. V shed 0 bases and J shed 0 bases, with 13 bases lying between them. Germline CDR1 is LGHNA and CDR2 is YNFKEQ.

This chain connects TRBV20-1 to TRBJ1-1; a weak D match, TRBD1 (6 bases). Germline V lookup: CDR1 DFQATT, CDR2 SNEGSKA (reference sequence). There are 16 residues in the CDR3. With 1 base removed from V and 7 bases from J, the gap between germline ends came to 22 bases. CDR3 sequence (DNA): TGCAGTGCTAGAGGTCTCTGGACGGCAGGGGAGAGTGAAGCTTTCTTT. This codes for CSARGLWTAGESEAFF.

This clonotype was picked up many times. The chain combines TRBV12-3 or TRBV12-4 with TRBJ1-6, with a weak D call TRBD1 (5 bases). The CDR3 sequence is 15 residues long. V was pared by 8 bases and J by 7 bases, with 18 bases between. The CDR3 sequence is CASANDGTGNSPLHF. Here the CDR3 DNA reads TGTGCCAGCGCGAACGACGGGACGGGCAATTCACCCCTCCACTTT.

This clonotype was detected ten times or more. The rearrangement uses TRBV11-2 and TRBJ2-7; 10 bases line up with TRBD1. CDR1 is SGHAT and CDR2 is FQNNGV in the germline V gene. The CDR3 sequence is 15 residues long. The ends lost 5 bases at V and 1 base at J; junction bases unmatched: 5. The CDR3 loop reads CASSPRTGGSYEQYV. The CDR3 DNA follows: TGTGCCAGCAGCCCCAGGACAGGGGGTTCCTACGAGCAGTACGTC.

This clonotype was detected ten times or more. V usage is TRBV6-2 or TRBV6-3 and J usage is TRBJ1-2; D gene unclear. The germline V and J ends were trimmed by 8 bases and 4 bases, with 14 bases remaining between them. Looked up from germline, CDR1 is MNHEY and CDR2 is SVGEGT. This CDR3 spans 13 amino acids. CDR3 protein: CASVGRSSYGYTF. CDR3 nucleotide sequence: TGTGCCAGCGTGGGGAGATCGAGCTATGGCTACACCTTC.

The table lists this clonotype with a few counts. This sequence joins TRBV10-3 and TRBJ1-6; TRBD1 aligns across 9 bases. Germline V gene data show CDR1 as ENHRY and CDR2 as SYGVKD. CDR3 length: 13 amino acids. The J segment lost 7 bases and the V segment lost 10 bases, leaving 5 bases of the junction unmatched. CDR3 nucleotides: TGTGCCACGAGGACAGGGGCCAATTCACCCCTCCACTTT. The encoded protein is CATRTGANSPLHF.

This clonotype was counted only a few times. This chain links TRBV7-2 with TRBJ2-2; possibly TRBD2 for D (6 bases). In germline, CDR1 is SGHTA, CDR2 FQGNSA. The V end was cut by 6 bases, the J end by 7 bases, with 18 bases between. The CDR3 totals 15 residues. The CDR3 nucleotides read TGTGCCAGCAGTTTACCAGGGCGGGATCTCGGGGAGCTGTTTTTT. Its translation: CASSLPGRDLGELFF.

This clonotype was observed a few times. This chain links TRBV19 with TRBJ2-2; D is ambiguous. The CDR3 has 14 residues. Germline CDR1 reads LNHDA; CDR2 reads SQIVND (reference sequence). The V end was cut by 5 bases, the J end by 8 bases, with 15 bases between. The CDR3 reads CASSLSMITGELFF. In DNA form, the CDR3 reads TGTGCCAGTAGTTTGTCTATGATAACGGGGGAGCTGTTTTTT. The whole variable domain, filled in from reference TRBV19 and TRBJ2-2, reads DGGITQSPKYLFRKEGQNVTLSCEQNLNHDAMYWYRQDPGQGLRLIYYSQIVNDFQKGDIAEGYSVSREKKESFPLTVTSAQKNPTAFYLCASSLSMITGELFFGEGSRLTVL.

This clonotype was found many times. As DNA, the CDR3 is TGTGCCAGCAGCCAGACAGGGGGCGATTACGAGCAGTACTTC. This translates into CASSQTGGDYEQYF. V usage is TRBV7-9 and J usage is TRBJ2-7; TRBD1 matches at 10 bases. The CDR3 contains 14 residues. Germline values: CDR1 SEHNR, CDR2 FQNEAQ (reference sequence). V trimming: 5 bases; J trimming: 4 bases; junction bases outside the gene matches: 5. Combining the CDR3 with reference TRBV7-9 and TRBJ2-7 gives the whole variable domain DTGVSQNPRHKITKRGQNVTFRCDPISEHNRLYWYRQTLGQGPEFLTYFQNEAQLEKSRLLSDRFSAERPKGSFSTLEIQRTEQGDSAMYLCASSQTGGDYEQYFGPGTRLTVT.

This clonotype was seen ten or more times. The gene calls are TRBV28 and TRBJ2-1, with 7 bases that match TRBD1. This CDR3 contains 17 residues. The germline CDR1 and CDR2 sequences are MDHEN and SYDVKM. J gave up 2 bases and V 4 bases, and 11 bases lay outside the gene matches. The CDR3 here is CASSSQRGHRPYNEQFF. CDR3 DNA sequence: TGTGCCAGCAGTTCGCAAAGGGGGCACCGACCCTACAATGAGCAGTTCTTC.